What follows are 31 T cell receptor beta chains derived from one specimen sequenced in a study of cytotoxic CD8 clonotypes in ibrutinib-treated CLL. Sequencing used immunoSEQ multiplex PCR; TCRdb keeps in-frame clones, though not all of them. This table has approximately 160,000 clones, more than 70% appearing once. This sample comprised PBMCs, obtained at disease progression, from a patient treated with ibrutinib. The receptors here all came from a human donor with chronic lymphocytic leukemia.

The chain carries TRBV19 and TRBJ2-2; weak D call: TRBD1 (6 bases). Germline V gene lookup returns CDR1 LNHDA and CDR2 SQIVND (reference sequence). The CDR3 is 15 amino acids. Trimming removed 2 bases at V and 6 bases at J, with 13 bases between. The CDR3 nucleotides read TGTGCCAGTAGTATACCCCGTCAGGGGTCCGGGGAGCTGTTTTTT. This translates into CASSIPRQGSGELFF.

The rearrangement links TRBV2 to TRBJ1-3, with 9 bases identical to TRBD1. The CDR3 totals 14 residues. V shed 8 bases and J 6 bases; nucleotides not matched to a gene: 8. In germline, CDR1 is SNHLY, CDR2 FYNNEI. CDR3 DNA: TGTGCCAGCTCAACAGGGGGCGTGGAAAACACCATATATTTT. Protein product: CASSTGGVENTIYF.

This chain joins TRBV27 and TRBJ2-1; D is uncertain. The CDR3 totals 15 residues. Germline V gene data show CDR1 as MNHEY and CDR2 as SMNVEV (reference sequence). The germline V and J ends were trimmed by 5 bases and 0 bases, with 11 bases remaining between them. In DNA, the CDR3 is TGTGCCAGCAGTCCGCGGAGAAGCTCCTACAATGAGCAGTTCTTC. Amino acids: CASSPRRSSYNEQFF.

CDR3 bases: TGTGCCAGCAGCTTGGGGGGGACCCGGACCACTGAAGCTTTCTTT. The encoded protein is CASSLGGTRTTEAFF. This rearrangement joins TRBV5-4 to TRBJ1-1, with D possibly TRBD1 on 5 matching bases. CDR3 length equals 15 residues. Trimming shortened V by 0 bases and J by 4 bases, and 13 bases separated the two germline ends. The germline V gene encodes CDR1 SGHNT and CDR2 YYREEE (reference sequence).

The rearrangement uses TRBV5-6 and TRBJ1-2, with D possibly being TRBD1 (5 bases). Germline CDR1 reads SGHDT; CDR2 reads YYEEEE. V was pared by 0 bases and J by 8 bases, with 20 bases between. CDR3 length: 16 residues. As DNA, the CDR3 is TGTGCCAGCAGCTTGGTAGGGGCTGGGGGATATCGCGGCTACACCTTC. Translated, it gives CASSLVGAGGYRGYTF.

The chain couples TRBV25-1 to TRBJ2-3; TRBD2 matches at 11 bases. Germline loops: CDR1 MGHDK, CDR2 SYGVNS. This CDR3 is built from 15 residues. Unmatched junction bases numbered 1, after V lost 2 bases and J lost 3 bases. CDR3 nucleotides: TGTGCCAGCAGTGAACTAGCGGGAGGTACAGATACGCAGTATTTT. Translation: CASSELAGGTDTQYF.

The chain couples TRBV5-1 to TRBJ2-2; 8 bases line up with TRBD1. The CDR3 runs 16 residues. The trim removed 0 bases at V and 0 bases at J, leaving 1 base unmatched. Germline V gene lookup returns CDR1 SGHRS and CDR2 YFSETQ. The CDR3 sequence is CASSLGQGTNTGELFF. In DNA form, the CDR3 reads TGCGCCAGCAGCTTGGGACAGGGGACGAACACCGGGGAGCTGTTTTTT.

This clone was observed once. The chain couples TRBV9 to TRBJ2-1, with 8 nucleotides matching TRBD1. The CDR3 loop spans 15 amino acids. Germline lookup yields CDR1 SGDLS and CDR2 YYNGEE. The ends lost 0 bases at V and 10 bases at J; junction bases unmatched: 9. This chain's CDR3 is CASSVALSDRGEQFF. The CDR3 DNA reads TGTGCCAGCAGCGTAGCCCTAAGCGACAGGGGAGAGCAGTTCTTC.

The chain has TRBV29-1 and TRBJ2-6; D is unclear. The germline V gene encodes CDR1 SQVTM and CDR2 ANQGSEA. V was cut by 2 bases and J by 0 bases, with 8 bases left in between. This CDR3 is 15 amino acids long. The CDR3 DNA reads TGCAGCGTTGAAATCCTGAACTCTGGGGCCAACGTCCTGACTTTC. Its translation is CSVEILNSGANVLTF.

CDR3 DNA: TGTGCCAGCAGCTTAGCGCCCTTTCAGGGGCCCTACAATGAGCAGTTCTTC. Its translation: CASSLAPFQGPYNEQFF. V gene TRBV7-6 combines with J gene TRBJ2-1, with D perhaps TRBD1 (6 bases). This CDR3 is built from 17 residues. V lost 0 bases and J lost 2, with 14 bases in between. Germline CDR1 is SGHVS and CDR2 is FNYEAQ.

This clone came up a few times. The CDR3 is CASRNTDRANYGYTF. The CDR3 bases are TGTGCCAGTAGGAATACTGACAGGGCGAACTATGGCTACACCTTC. The V and J genes are TRBV19 and TRBJ1-2; 7 positions agree with TRBD1. CDR1 is LNHDA, CDR2 SQIVND, per germline (reference sequence). This CDR3 region has 15 residues. V dropped 6 bases and J dropped 2; count of bases not matched to a gene: 9.

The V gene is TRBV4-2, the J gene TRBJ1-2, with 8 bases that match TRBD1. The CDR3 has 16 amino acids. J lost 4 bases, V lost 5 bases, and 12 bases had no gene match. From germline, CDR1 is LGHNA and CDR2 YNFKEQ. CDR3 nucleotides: TGTGCCAGCAGCTATCGTGCGACAGGGGAGGGCTATGGCTACACCTTC. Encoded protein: CASSYRATGEGYGYTF.

The CDR3 protein is CASSRGGIGVYGYTF. Written as DNA, the CDR3 is TGTGCCAGCAGCCGCGGAGGGATTGGAGTTTATGGCTACACCTTC. V gene TRBV7-3 combines with J gene TRBJ1-2, with D unclear. Germline loops: CDR1 SGHTA, CDR2 FQGTGA. The CDR3 is made up of 15 amino acids. The V gene lost 5 bases and the J gene lost 5 bases, with 18 bases spanning the gap. The whole variable domain, filled in from reference TRBV7-3 and TRBJ1-2, reads GAGVSQTPSNKVTEKGKYVELRCDPISGHTALYWYRQSLGQGPEFLIYFQGTGAADDSGLPNDRFFAVRPEGSVSTLKIQRTERGDSAVYLCASSRGGIGVYGYTFGSGTRLTVV.

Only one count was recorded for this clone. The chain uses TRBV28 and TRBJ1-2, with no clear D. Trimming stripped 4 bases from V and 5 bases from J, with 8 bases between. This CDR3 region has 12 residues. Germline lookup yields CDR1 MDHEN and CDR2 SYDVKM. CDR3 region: CASSSGGYGYTF. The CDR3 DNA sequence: TGTGCCAGCAGTTCCGGAGGATATGGCTACACCTTC.

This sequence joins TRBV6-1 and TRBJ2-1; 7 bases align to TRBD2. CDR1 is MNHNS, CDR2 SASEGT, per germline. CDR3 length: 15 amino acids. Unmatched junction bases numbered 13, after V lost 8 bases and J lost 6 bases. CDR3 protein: CASLETAGASNEQFF. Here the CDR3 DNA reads TGTGCCAGCTTAGAAACGGCGGGAGCGTCCAATGAGCAGTTCTTC.

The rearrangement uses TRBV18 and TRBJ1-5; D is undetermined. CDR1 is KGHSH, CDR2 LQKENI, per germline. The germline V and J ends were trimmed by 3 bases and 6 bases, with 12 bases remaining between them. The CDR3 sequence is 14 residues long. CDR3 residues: CASSPGPGGQPQHF. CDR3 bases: TGTGCCAGCTCACCCGGCCCGGGCGGTCAGCCCCAGCATTTT. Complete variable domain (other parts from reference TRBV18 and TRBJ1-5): NAGVMQNPRHLVRRRGQEARLRCSPMKGHSHVYWYRQLPEEGLKFMVYLQKENIIDESGMPKERFSAEFPKEGPSILRIQQVVRGDSAAYFCASSPGPGGQPQHFGDGTRLSIL.

The CDR3 here is CASSSTTGLPGELFF. The CDR3 coding sequence is TGTGCCAGCAGCTCTACGACGGGATTACCCGGGGAGCTGTTTTTT. The chain has TRBV7-7 and TRBJ2-2; a possible D gene is TRBD2 (5 bases). The CDR3 is 15 amino acids. V was pared by 4 bases and J by 6 bases, with 15 bases between. CDR1 is SSHAT, CDR2 FNYEAQ, per germline (reference sequence).

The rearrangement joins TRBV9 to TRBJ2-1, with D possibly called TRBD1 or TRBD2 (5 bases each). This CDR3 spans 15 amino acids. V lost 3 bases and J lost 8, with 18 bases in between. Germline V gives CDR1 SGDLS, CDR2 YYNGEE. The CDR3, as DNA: TGTGCCAGCAGCGCGGGGACCACTCGTCACGATGAGCAGTTCTTC. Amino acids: CASSAGTTRHDEQFF.

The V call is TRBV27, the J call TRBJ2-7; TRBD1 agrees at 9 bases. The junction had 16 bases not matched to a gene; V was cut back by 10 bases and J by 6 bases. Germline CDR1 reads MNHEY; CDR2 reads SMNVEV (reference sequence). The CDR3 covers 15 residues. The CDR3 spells CATQKLDRGLFEQYF. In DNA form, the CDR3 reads TGTGCCACCCAGAAATTGGACAGGGGTTTATTCGAGCAGTACTTC.

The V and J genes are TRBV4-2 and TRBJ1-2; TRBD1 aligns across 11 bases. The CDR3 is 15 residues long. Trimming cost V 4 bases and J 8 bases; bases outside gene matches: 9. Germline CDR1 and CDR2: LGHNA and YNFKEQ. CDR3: CASSRPGQGGSGYTF. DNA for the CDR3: TGTGCCAGCAGCCGTCCGGGACAGGGGGGATCCGGCTACACCTTC.

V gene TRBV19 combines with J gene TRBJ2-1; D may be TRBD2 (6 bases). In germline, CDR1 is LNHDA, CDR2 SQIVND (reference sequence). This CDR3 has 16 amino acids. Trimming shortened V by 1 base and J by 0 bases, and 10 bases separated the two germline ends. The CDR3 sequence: CASSIVSGRSYNEQFF. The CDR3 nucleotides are TGTGCCAGTAGTATAGTTAGCGGTCGCTCCTACAATGAGCAGTTCTTC.

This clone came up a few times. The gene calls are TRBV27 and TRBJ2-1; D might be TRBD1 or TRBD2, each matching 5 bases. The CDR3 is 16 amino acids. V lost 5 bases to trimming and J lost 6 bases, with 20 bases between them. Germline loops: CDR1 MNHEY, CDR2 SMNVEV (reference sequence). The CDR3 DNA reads TGTGCCAGCAGTCCCACCGGGGCTAGTGGTGCCAATGAGCAGTTCTTC. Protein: CASSPTGASGANEQFF.

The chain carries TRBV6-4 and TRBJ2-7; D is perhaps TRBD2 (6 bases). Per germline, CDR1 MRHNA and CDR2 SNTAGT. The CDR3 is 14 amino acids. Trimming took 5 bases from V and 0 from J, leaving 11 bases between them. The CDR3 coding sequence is TGTGCCAGCAGTAGGGACTGGAGCTCCTACGAGCAGTACTTC. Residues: CASSRDWSSYEQYF.

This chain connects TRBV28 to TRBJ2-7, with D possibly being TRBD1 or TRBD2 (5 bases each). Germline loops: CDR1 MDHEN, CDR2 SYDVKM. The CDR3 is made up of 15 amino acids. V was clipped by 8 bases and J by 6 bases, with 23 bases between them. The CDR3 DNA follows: TGTGCCAGCCGACCCCCGGGACCAAGCTTTTTCGAGCAGTACTTC. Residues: CASRPPGPSFFEQYF.

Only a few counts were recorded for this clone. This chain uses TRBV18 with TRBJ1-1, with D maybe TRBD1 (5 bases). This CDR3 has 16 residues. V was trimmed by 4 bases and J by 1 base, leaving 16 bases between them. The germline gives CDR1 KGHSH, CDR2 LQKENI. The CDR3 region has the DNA TGTGCCAGCTCACTTAACTCGGGACTGCAGAACACTGAAGCTTTCTTT. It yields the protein CASSLNSGLQNTEAFF. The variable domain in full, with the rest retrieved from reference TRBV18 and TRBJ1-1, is NAGVMQNPRHLVRRRGQEARLRCSPMKGHSHVYWYRQLPEEGLKFMVYLQKENIIDESGMPKERFSAEFPKEGPSILRIQQVVRGDSAAYFCASSLNSGLQNTEAFFGQGTRLTVV.

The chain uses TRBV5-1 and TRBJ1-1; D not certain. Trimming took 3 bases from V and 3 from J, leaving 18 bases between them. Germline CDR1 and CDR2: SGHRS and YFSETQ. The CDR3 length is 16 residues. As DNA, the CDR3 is TGCGCCAGCAGCTCCCCGTTGATGGGCGGGCACACTGAAGCTTTCTTT. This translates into CASSSPLMGGHTEAFF.

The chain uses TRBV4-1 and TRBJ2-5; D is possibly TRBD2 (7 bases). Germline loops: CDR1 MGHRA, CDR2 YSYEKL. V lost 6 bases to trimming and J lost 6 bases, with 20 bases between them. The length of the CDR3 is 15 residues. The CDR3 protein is CASRDGGGGGKTQYF. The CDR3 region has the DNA TGCGCCAGCAGGGACGGGGGAGGGGGAGGAAAGACCCAGTACTTC.

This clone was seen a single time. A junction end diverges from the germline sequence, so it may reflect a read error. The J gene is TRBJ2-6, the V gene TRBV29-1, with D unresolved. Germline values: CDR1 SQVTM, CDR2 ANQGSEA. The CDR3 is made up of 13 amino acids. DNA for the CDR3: TGCAGTGTTGTAAGCTCTGGGGCCAACGTCCTGACTTTC. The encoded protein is CSVVSSGANVLTF.

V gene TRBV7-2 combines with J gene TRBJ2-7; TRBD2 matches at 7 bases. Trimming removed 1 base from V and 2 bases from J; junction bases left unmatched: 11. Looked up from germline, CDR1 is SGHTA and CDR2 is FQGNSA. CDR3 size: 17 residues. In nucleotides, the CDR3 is TGTGCCAGCAGCTTAGGGGGGGACTATGGGGCCGCCTACGAGCAGTACTTC. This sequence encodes CASSLGGDYGAAYEQYF.

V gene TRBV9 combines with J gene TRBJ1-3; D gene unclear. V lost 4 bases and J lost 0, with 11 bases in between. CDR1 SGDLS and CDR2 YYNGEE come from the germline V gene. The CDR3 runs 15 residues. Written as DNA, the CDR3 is TGTGCCAGCAGCCCCCGGACCAACTCTGGAAACACCATATATTTT. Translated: CASSPRTNSGNTIYF.

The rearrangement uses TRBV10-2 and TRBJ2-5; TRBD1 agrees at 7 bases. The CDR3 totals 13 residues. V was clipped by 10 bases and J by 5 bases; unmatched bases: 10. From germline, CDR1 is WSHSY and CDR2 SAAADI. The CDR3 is CATLTGLSETQYF. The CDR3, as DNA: TGCGCCACCTTGACAGGGCTGTCCGAGACCCAGTACTTC.